The 24 T cell receptor beta chains below were found in one sample sequenced in a study of Ad26.COV2.S vaccination and SARS-CoV-2 variants. Some clones are missing from TCRdb's copy, which holds only in-frame ones; the method was immunoSEQ multiplex PCR. The table has 400,000 to 450,000 clones, approximately 92% seen once. Treatment in this sample: roughly 19 received Ad26.COV2.S at low or high dose, single or two shots; about 5 received placebo; per-sample allocation not given. Samples came from day 63 after the first vaccine or placebo injection. The starting material was peripheral blood, obtained in a trial of Ad26.COV2.S vaccine versus placebo. The receptors derive from a person aged 18-60 years who received the Ad26.COV2.S COVID-19 vaccine or a placebo.

This clone was picked up a small number of times. The DNA of the CDR3 is TGCGCCAGCAGCTTGGCGGCCGCAGGGGTTAACACTGAAGCTTTCTTT. The encoded protein is CASSLAAAGVNTEAFF. The V gene is TRBV5-1, the J gene TRBJ1-1; tentatively, D is TRBD1 (6 bases). The V gene's germline CDR1 is SGHRS and CDR2 YFSETQ. CDR3 size: 16 residues. Trimming stripped 0 bases from V and 2 bases from J, with 14 bases between.

The J gene is TRBJ2-7, the V gene TRBV9, with unresolved D. V lost 4 bases to trimming and J lost 3 bases, with 17 bases between them. The CDR3 is 15 amino acids. Per the germline V gene, CDR1 is SGDLS and CDR2 is YYNGEE. CDR3 bases: TGTGCCAGCAGCCCCAACTCCGACTTAGGCTACGAGCAGTACTTC. This gives the protein CASSPNSDLGYEQYF.

V is TRBV7-9 and J is TRBJ2-2; 8 bases fit TRBD2. Germline CDR1 is SEHNR and CDR2 is FQNEAQ (reference sequence). The CDR3 sequence is 15 residues long. The V segment lost 2 bases and the J segment 5 bases; nucleotides outside the gene matches: 4. CDR3 in amino acids: CASSLSAGDTGELFF. In DNA, the CDR3 is TGTGCCAGCAGCTTATCAGCGGGAGATACCGGGGAGCTGTTTTTT.

This clone has only one observation. The rearrangement joins TRBV27 to TRBJ2-2; TRBD2 aligns across 7 bases. Trimming cost V 5 bases and J 6 bases; bases outside gene matches: 9. Germline-derived CDR1 and CDR2 are MNHEY and SMNVEV (reference sequence). CDR3 length: 15 amino acids. The CDR3, as DNA: TGTGCCAGCAGTACGGATCGGGGAGGGCCCGGGGAGCTGTTTTTT. This codes for CASSTDRGGPGELFF.

The chain combines TRBV18 with TRBJ1-6, with 7 positions matching TRBD1. The trim removed 4 bases at V and 8 bases at J, leaving 2 bases unmatched. This CDR3 contains 13 residues. Germline lookup yields CDR1 KGHSH and CDR2 LQKENI. CDR3 in amino acids: CASSQGADSPLHF. The CDR3 DNA reads TGTGCCAGCTCACAGGGGGCCGATTCACCCCTCCACTTT.

This clone appeared a few times. The V call is TRBV11-3, the J call TRBJ2-2, with TRBD1 identical over 8 bases. The V segment lost 0 bases and the J segment 0 bases; nucleotides outside the gene matches: 6. The CDR3 spans 18 residues. The germline CDR1 and CDR2 sequences are SGHNT and YENEEA. CDR3 amino acids: CASSLEQGGSSNTGELFF. The CDR3 DNA reads as TGTGCCAGCAGCTTAGAACAGGGGGGCTCGTCGAACACCGGGGAGCTGTTTTTT.

At least ten counts were recorded for this clone. The chain recombines TRBV6-2 or TRBV6-3 with TRBJ2-7, with a weak D call TRBD1 (5 bases). V was shortened by 2 bases and J by 0 bases, with 8 bases between the two germline ends. Germline assignment: CDR1 MNHEY and CDR2 SVGEGT. This CDR3 has 14 amino acids. The CDR3: CASSYDDSSYEQYF. Written as DNA, the CDR3 is TGTGCCAGCAGTTACGACGACAGCTCCTACGAGCAGTACTTC.

The chain links TRBV28 to TRBJ1-2; D is unresolved. The V and J ends lost 6 bases and 5 bases respectively, with 10 bases between them. The CDR3 contains 12 residues. CDR1 MDHEN and CDR2 SYDVKM come from the germline V gene. CDR3 in DNA: TGTGCCAGCAGCGCAGGTCCATATGGCTACACCTTC. Protein sequence: CASSAGPYGYTF.

This rearrangement joins TRBV6-5 to TRBJ2-5; D is undetermined. The CDR3 loop spans 14 amino acids. Trimming stripped 0 bases from V and 7 bases from J, with 12 bases between. Germline V gene data show CDR1 as MNHEY and CDR2 as SVGAGI. The CDR3 region has the DNA TGTGCCAGCAGTTACTCGAGAATTGCCGGGACCCAGTACTTC. Encoded protein: CASSYSRIAGTQYF.

On this clone: At one end the junction does not follow the germline gene, possibly because of a read error. V usage is TRBV28 and J usage is TRBJ1-6; D not resolved. The CDR3 length is 14 residues. Germline CDR1 is MDHEN and CDR2 is SYDVKM. This CDR3 reads CATTTPEYNLPLHF. CDR3 in DNA: TGTGCCACCACAACACCCGAATATAATTTACCCCTCCACTTT.

Comments on this clone: The sample has other DNA sequences that encode this CDR3 too. This chain links TRBV3-1 (or the pseudogene TRBV3-2) with TRBJ1-1, with D possibly being TRBD1 (6 bases). Germline V lookup: CDR1 LGHDT, CDR2 YNNKEL (reference sequence). V dropped 2 bases and J dropped 8 bases, with 6 bases sitting between them. The CDR3 runs 11 residues. The CDR3 DNA reads TGTGCCAGCAGCCAAAGGGGGGAAGCTTTCTTT. This codes for CASSQRGEAFF.

The rearrangement uses TRBV6-6 and TRBJ2-1; 16 bases are shared with TRBD2. This CDR3 has 17 amino acids. The V gene's germline CDR1 is MNHNY and CDR2 SVGAGI (reference sequence). With 5 bases clipped from V and 4 bases from J, the junction kept 5 bases outside the gene matches. CDR3 nucleotide sequence: TGTGCCAGCAGTCCAGGGACTAGCGGGAGGGTATACAATGAGCAGTTCTTC. Amino acid sequence: CASSPGTSGRVYNEQFF.

This sequence joins TRBV6-2 or TRBV6-3 and TRBJ2-3, with a weak D call TRBD2 (6 bases). The CDR3 covers 18 residues. Trimming left V 2 bases short and J 6 bases short, with 24 bases between. Germline V CDR1 and CDR2: MNHEY, SVGEGT. The CDR3 reads CASSYDPIGSATEDTQYF. The CDR3 DNA follows: TGTGCCAGCAGTTACGATCCGATCGGGAGTGCCACAGAGGATACGCAGTATTTT.

This chain connects TRBV7-3 to TRBJ2-2; 9 bases agree with TRBD1. The ends lost 6 bases at V and 0 bases at J; junction bases unmatched: 5. This CDR3 is built from 16 residues. Germline loops: CDR1 SGHTA, CDR2 FQGTGA. The CDR3: CASSFTGGSNTGELFF. The CDR3 DNA reads as TGTGCCAGCAGTTTTACAGGGGGCTCGAACACCGGGGAGCTGTTTTTT.

The chain links TRBV30 to TRBJ2-1; D not resolved. The ends were cut back, 4 bases at V and 2 bases at J, with 3 bases in the middle. The CDR3 has 11 amino acids. The V gene's germline CDR1 is GTSNPN and CDR2 SVGIG (reference sequence). The CDR3 DNA sequence: TGTGCCTGGAATGCCTACAATGAGCAGTTCTTC. It encodes CAWNAYNEQFF.

This chain joins TRBV11-3 and TRBJ2-3; 9 positions match TRBD2. With V trimmed by 5 bases and J by 5 bases, 8 bases remained unmatched. The CDR3 spans 15 residues. Germline CDR1 SGHNT, CDR2 YENEEA. The CDR3 loop reads CASSKGTSQGDTQYF. The CDR3 DNA is TGTGCCAGCAGCAAAGGGACTAGCCAAGGAGATACGCAGTATTTT. The full variable domain, with the rest looked up from reference TRBV11-3 and TRBJ2-3, is EAGVVQSPRYKIIEKKQPVAFWCNPISGHNTLYWYLQNLGQGPELLIRYENEEAVDDSQLPKDRFSAERLKGVDSTLKIQPAELGDSAVYLCASSKGTSQGDTQYFGPGTRLTVL.

V usage is TRBV7-3 and J usage is TRBJ2-1; TRBD2 is a possible D gene (6 bases). This CDR3 spans 18 amino acids. The V end was cut by 5 bases, the J end by 0 bases, with 20 bases between. Per germline, CDR1 SGHTA and CDR2 FQGTGA. The CDR3: CASSDHSAIADSYNEQFF. Here the CDR3 DNA reads TGTGCCAGCAGCGATCACTCGGCGATAGCGGACTCCTACAATGAGCAGTTCTTC.

This chain links TRBV5-1 with TRBJ2-1, with TRBD2 matching over 8 bases. There are 16 residues in the CDR3. The V segment lost 0 bases and the J segment 7 bases; nucleotides outside the gene matches: 9. CDR1 SGHRS and CDR2 YFSETQ come from the germline V gene. As DNA, the CDR3 is TGCGCCAGCAGCTTGGTTCGGGGACTAGTCGGTAATGAGCAGTTCTTC. This gives the protein CASSLVRGLVGNEQFF.

The V gene is TRBV5-8, the J gene TRBJ2-3, with a tentative D call TRBD2 (5 bases). The CDR3 length is 15 residues. Trimming shortened V by 5 bases and J by 3 bases, and 16 bases separated the two germline ends. Per the germline V gene, CDR1 is SGHTS and CDR2 is YDEGEE. In DNA, the CDR3 is TGTGCCAGCAGTCTTTGGGGAGAAGGGACAGATACGCAGTATTTT. It specifies CASSLWGEGTDTQYF. Drawing the rest from reference TRBV5-8 and TRBJ2-3, the complete variable domain is EAGVTQSPTHLIKTRGQQATLRCSPISGHTSVYWYQQALGLGLQFLLWYDEGEERNRGNFPPRFSGRQFPNYSSELNVNALELEDSALYLCASSLWGEGTDTQYFGPGTRLTVL.

The chain's CDR3 is CASNSGTGYQPQHF. The CDR3 bases are TGTGCCAGTAATTCCGGGACAGGCTATCAGCCCCAGCATTTT. This chain links TRBV19 with TRBJ1-5, with TRBD1 identical over 8 bases. J was trimmed by 5 bases and V by 7 bases; bases with no gene match: 7. The germline CDR1 and CDR2 sequences are LNHDA and SQIVND (reference sequence). The CDR3 spans 14 residues.

This rearrangement joins TRBV27 to TRBJ2-5; 9 bases line up with TRBD2. In germline, CDR1 is MNHEY, CDR2 SMNVEV (reference sequence). After removal of 4 bases from V and 3 bases from J, the junction contained 12 bases not matched to a gene. This CDR3 is built from 17 residues. In nucleotides, the CDR3 is TGTGCCAGCAGTTCAAATCTTGCGGGAGGGCCCGAAGAGACCCAGTACTTC. It yields the protein CASSSNLAGGPEETQYF.

The chain recombines TRBV4-3 with TRBJ2-1, with a weak D call TRBD2 (5 bases). CDR3 length: 17 residues. Germline V gives CDR1 LGHNA, CDR2 YSLEER. The germline V and J ends were trimmed by 1 base and 0 bases, with 13 bases remaining between them. The CDR3: CASSQGSGIYSYNEQFF. In nucleotides, the CDR3 is TGCGCCAGCAGCCAAGGGTCGGGGATCTACTCCTACAATGAGCAGTTCTTC.

This sequence joins TRBV3-1 (or the pseudogene TRBV3-2) and TRBJ2-7; TRBD1 is a possible D gene (5 bases). Germline V gene sequence: CDR1 LGHDT, CDR2 YNNKEL (reference sequence). This CDR3 contains 12 residues. Trimming shortened V by 4 bases and J by 7 bases, and 11 bases separated the two germline ends. The CDR3 spells CASSPQGWEQYF. The CDR3, as DNA: TGTGCCAGCAGCCCCCAGGGCTGGGAGCAGTACTTC.

The chain combines TRBV6-5 with TRBJ2-7; 12 positions agree with TRBD2. Germline V gives CDR1 MNHEY, CDR2 SVGAGI. V dropped 10 bases and J dropped 4; count of bases not matched to a gene: 11. The length of the CDR3 is 15 residues. The CDR3 sequence: CATEFLAGGRYEQYF. Here the CDR3 DNA reads TGTGCCACCGAGTTTCTAGCGGGAGGGCGATACGAGCAGTACTTC.